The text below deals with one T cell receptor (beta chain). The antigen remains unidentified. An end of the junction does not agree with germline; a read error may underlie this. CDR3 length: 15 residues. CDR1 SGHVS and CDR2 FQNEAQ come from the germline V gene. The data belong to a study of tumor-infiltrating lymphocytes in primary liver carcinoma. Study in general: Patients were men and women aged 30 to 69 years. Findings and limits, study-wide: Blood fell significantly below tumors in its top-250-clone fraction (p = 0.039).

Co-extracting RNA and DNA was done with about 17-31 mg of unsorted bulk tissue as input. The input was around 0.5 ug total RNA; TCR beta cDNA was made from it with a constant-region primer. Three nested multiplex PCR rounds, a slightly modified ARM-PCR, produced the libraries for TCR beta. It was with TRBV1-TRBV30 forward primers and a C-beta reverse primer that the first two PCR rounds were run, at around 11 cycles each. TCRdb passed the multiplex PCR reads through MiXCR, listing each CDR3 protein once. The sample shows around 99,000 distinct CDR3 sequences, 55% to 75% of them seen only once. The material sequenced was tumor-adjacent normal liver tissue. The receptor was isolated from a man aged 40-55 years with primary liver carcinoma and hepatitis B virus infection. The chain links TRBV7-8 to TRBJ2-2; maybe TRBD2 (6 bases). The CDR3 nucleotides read TGTGTCAGCAGCTTAATCCAGGGAGGTACCGGGGAGCTTTTTTTT. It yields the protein CVSSLIQGGTGELFF. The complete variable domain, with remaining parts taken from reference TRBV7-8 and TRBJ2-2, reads GAGVSQSPRYKVAKRGQDVALRCDPISGHVSLFWYQQALGQGPEFLTYFQNEAQLDKSGLPSDRFFAERPEGSVSTLKIQRTQQEDSAVYLCVSSLIQGGTGELFFGEGSRLTVL.